This passage covers 23 T cell receptor beta chains from one sample sequenced in a study of T cell responses to AZD1222 COVID-19 vaccine. Repertoires were generated with immunoSEQ multiplex PCR, while TCRdb's copy carries only in-frame clones and drops some. The sample records more than 85,000 clones, roughly 80% being singletons. Sequencing was performed on peripheral blood, taken on day 0 of AZD1222 vaccination. These receptors all come from an adult in good health.

This clone has only one observation. The chain employs TRBV4-3 and TRBJ1-6; unclear D gene. The CDR3 length is 14 residues. Germline-derived CDR1 and CDR2 are LGHNA and YSLEER. Trimming left V 0 bases short and J 8 bases short, with 8 bases between. CDR3 region: CASSQDPRDSPLHF. The CDR3 coding sequence is TGCGCCAGCAGCCAAGATCCAAGGGATTCACCCCTCCACTTT.

This clone is labeled medium-sized (0.01 to 0.1%). V usage is TRBV19 and J usage is TRBJ2-1; D possibly matches TRBD1 or TRBD2 (5 bases each). The V end was cut by 6 bases, the J end by 6 bases, with 18 bases between. CDR3 size: 15 residues. CDR1 is LNHDA, CDR2 SQIVND, per germline (reference sequence). CDR3 DNA: TGTGCCAGTAGCCAGGGACCCCTGGAGGTCAATGAGCAGTTCTTC. Translation: CASSQGPLEVNEQFF.

The chain recombines TRBV21-1 with TRBJ2-7; the D call of TRBD1 is as the table states it, not checked on the DNA. TRBV21-1 is designated a pseudogene. The CDR3 extends over 14 amino acids. The CDR3 nucleotides are TGTGCCAGCAGCAAGGGCAGGGGGGCCTACGAGCAGTACTTC. Protein product: CASSKGRGAYEQYF.

The V call is TRBV14, the J call TRBJ2-2; D not certain. V was cut by 0 bases and J by 3 bases, with 8 bases left in between. CDR1 SGHDN and CDR2 FVKESK come from the germline V gene. CDR3 length: 15 amino acids. Written as DNA, the CDR3 is TGTGCCAGCAGCCAAGACACTTTTTACACCGGGGAGCTGTTTTTT. This encodes CASSQDTFYTGELFF.

The genes are TRBV7-2 and TRBJ2-5; 10 positions match TRBD2. There are 17 residues in the CDR3. V trimming: 3 bases; J trimming: 4 bases; junction bases outside the gene matches: 11. The V gene's germline CDR1 is SGHTA and CDR2 FQGNSA. Here the CDR3 reads CASSFRTRTSGRETQYF. As DNA, the CDR3 is TGTGCCAGCAGCTTCCGAACGCGGACTAGCGGCAGAGAGACCCAGTACTTC.

The chain employs TRBV5-1 and TRBJ2-7; TRBD1 matches 9 bases. The germline CDR1 and CDR2 sequences are SGHRS and YFSETQ. This CDR3 is 13 amino acids long. The ends lost 4 bases at V and 7 bases at J; junction bases unmatched: 6. The chain's CDR3 is CASSRGTGREQYF. The CDR3 coding sequence is TGCGCCAGCAGCCGCGGGACAGGGCGGGAGCAGTACTTC.

The chain recombines TRBV6-1 with TRBJ1-1; D unclear. The V end lost 2 bases, the J end lost 4 bases, and 8 bases lay between the germline ends. This CDR3 is 13 amino acids long. Per the germline V gene, CDR1 is MNHNS and CDR2 is SASEGT. The CDR3 bases are TGTGCCAGCAGTGAATCTCACAGCACTGAAGCTTTCTTT. Protein sequence: CASSESHSTEAFF.

The chain uses TRBV6-6 and TRBJ1-5, with unresolved D. The V end was cut by 4 bases, the J end by 5 bases, with 18 bases between. CDR1 and CDR2 from the germline V gene are MNHNY and SVGAGI (reference sequence). This CDR3 has 16 amino acids. The CDR3 loop is CASSSPGRGRDQPQHF. The CDR3 coding sequence is TGTGCCAGCAGTTCACCCGGTCGCGGCCGGGATCAGCCCCAGCATTTT.

The rearrangement joins TRBV5-4 to TRBJ1-4, with no clear D. CDR1 and CDR2 (germline): SGHNT, YYREEE (reference sequence). This CDR3 is 13 amino acids long. Trimming stripped 0 bases from V and 7 bases from J, with 7 bases between. The CDR3 sequence is CASSLAGGEKLFF. DNA for the CDR3: TGTGCCAGCAGCTTGGCGGGCGGTGAAAAACTGTTTTTT.

In DNA, the CDR3 is TGTGCCAGCAGTCCCCTAGCTTGGGATGGTGGCTACACCTTC. Protein product: CASSPLAWDGGYTF. The V gene is TRBV27, the J gene TRBJ1-2; the D is unclear. V lost 5 bases and J 7 bases, leaving 17 bases between the germline ends. Germline V lookup: CDR1 MNHEY, CDR2 SMNVEV (reference sequence). The CDR3 spans 14 residues.

The J gene is TRBJ1-6, the V gene TRBV15; TRBD1 matches at 8 bases. The V gene end was trimmed by 3 bases and the J gene end by 5 bases; junction bases not matched to a gene: 0. CDR3 length equals 14 residues. Germline V gives CDR1 LNHNV, CDR2 YYDKDF (reference sequence). CDR3 amino acids: CATSRDRDNSPLHF. CDR3 DNA: TGTGCCACCAGCAGGGACAGGGATAATTCACCCCTCCACTTT.

The chain is built from TRBV2 and TRBJ1-2, with D possibly being TRBD1 (5 bases). V was trimmed by 6 bases and J by 2 bases, leaving 13 bases between them. Germline lookup yields CDR1 SNHLY and CDR2 FYNNEI. This CDR3 spans 14 amino acids. The CDR3 is CASSSWEGNYGYTF. The CDR3 bases are TGTGCCAGCAGCAGCTGGGAGGGGAACTATGGCTACACCTTC.

This chain connects TRBV7-9 to TRBJ2-1; 8 bases fit TRBD1. J gave up 0 bases and V 5 bases, and 9 bases lay outside the gene matches. This CDR3 spans 17 amino acids. Germline CDR1 is SEHNR and CDR2 is FQNEAQ (reference sequence). The CDR3 loop is CASSGGQAASSYNEQFF. CDR3 DNA: TGTGCCAGCAGCGGGGGACAGGCGGCGAGCTCCTACAATGAGCAGTTCTTC.

The chain joins TRBV18 to TRBJ2-3, with TRBD2 as a possible D gene (6 bases). This CDR3 comprises 14 residues. Germline CDR1 KGHSH, CDR2 LQKENI. V was cut by 3 bases and J by 6 bases, with 13 bases left in between. CDR3 coding DNA: TGTGCCAGCTCACCTAATCCGGGAGCGGATACGCAGTATTTT. It translates to CASSPNPGADTQYF.

As DNA, the CDR3 is TGTGCCAGCAGGGAGGCAGGGACCTACGAGCAGTACTTC. It is translated as CASREAGTYEQYF. The gene calls are TRBV2 and TRBJ2-7; possibly TRBD1 or TRBD2 for D (5 bases each). Between the trimmed V and J ends, which lost 6 bases and 2 bases, there was a span of 11 bases. CDR1 and CDR2 (germline): SNHLY, FYNNEI. The CDR3 has 13 residues.

The chain carries TRBV19 and TRBJ2-5; D remains ambiguous. Germline CDR1 reads LNHDA; CDR2 reads SQIVND (reference sequence). Trimming removed 3 bases from V and 3 bases from J, with 17 bases in between. This CDR3 spans 16 amino acids. The CDR3 loop is CASSIGLVRLEETQYF. Here the CDR3 DNA reads TGTGCCAGTAGTATCGGGCTCGTCCGACTGGAAGAGACCCAGTACTTC.

V and J are TRBV7-9 and TRBJ1-5, with D perhaps TRBD1 (6 bases). Trimming shortened V by 5 bases and J by 5 bases, and 13 bases separated the two germline ends. CDR1 and CDR2 (germline): SEHNR, FQNEAQ (reference sequence). CDR3 size: 14 residues. CDR3 sequence (DNA): TGTGCCAGCAGCCCCGGCGGGGGGCATCAGCCCCAGCATTTT. Amino acids: CASSPGGGHQPQHF.

J is TRBJ1-5 and V is TRBV24-1; 8 positions match TRBD1. The germline V gene encodes CDR1 KGHDR and CDR2 SFDVKD. CDR3 length: 15 amino acids. V dropped 3 bases and J dropped 5; count of bases not matched to a gene: 5. Written as DNA, the CDR3 is TGTGCCACCAGTGATACCAGGGGGCCGGATCAGCCCCAGCATTTT. The encoded protein is CATSDTRGPDQPQHF.

The chain combines TRBV7-2 with TRBJ1-3; possibly TRBD1 for D (5 bases). V lost 4 bases and J 4 bases, leaving 14 bases between the germline ends. Germline loops: CDR1 SGHTA, CDR2 FQGNSA. This CDR3 is built from 15 residues. Here the CDR3 reads CASSSGLSRGNTIYF. The CDR3 bases are TGTGCCAGCAGCTCGGGACTCTCGAGGGGAAACACCATATATTTT.

J is TRBJ1-5 and V is TRBV24-1, with D possibly being TRBD1 (5 bases). CDR3 length: 14 amino acids. Trimming took off 2 bases at V and 7 bases at J, with 11 bases between the two ends. Germline V CDR1 and CDR2: KGHDR, SFDVKD. The CDR3 here is CATSDSPGGQPQHF. The CDR3 region has the DNA TGTGCCACCAGTGATTCCCCGGGGGGACAGCCCCAGCATTTT.

The rearrangement uses TRBV20-1 and TRBJ1-1; D unresolved. There are 10 residues in the CDR3. Trimming removed 6 bases from V and 5 bases from J, with 7 bases in between. Germline CDR1 is DFQATT and CDR2 is SNEGSKA (reference sequence). This chain's CDR3 is CSATATEAFF. CDR3 nucleotides: TGCAGTGCGACGGCGACTGAAGCTTTCTTT.

This sequence joins TRBV6-5 and TRBJ1-6; 8 bases line up with TRBD1. V lost 2 bases to trimming and J lost 10 bases; unmatched junction nucleotides: 10. CDR1 and CDR2 from the germline V gene are MNHEY and SVGAGI. The CDR3 is 16 residues long. The CDR3 coding sequence is TGTGCCAGCAGTTACCTCACTGACAGGGGTGGCTCACCCCTCCACTTT. This encodes CASSYLTDRGGSPLHF.

The chain has TRBV6-6 and TRBJ2-7, with 7 bases identical to TRBD2. Germline-derived CDR1 and CDR2 are MNHNY and SVGAGI (reference sequence). This CDR3 is 16 amino acids long. The V gene end was trimmed by 5 bases and the J gene end by 1 base; junction bases not matched to a gene: 11. The CDR3 protein is CASSMGGAGESYEQYF. The DNA of the CDR3 is TGTGCCAGCAGTATGGGAGGCGCGGGAGAGTCCTACGAGCAGTACTTC.